The entry below gives a single T cell receptor beta chain sequence along with its context. Its specific antigen is unknown. No quality values exist for individual bases; no much larger clone is one base distant. These data come from a study of blood T cell repertoires in COVID-19 (dated by TCRdb to 2019 to 2021). For context, the study as a whole: Samples covering the acute and convalescent phases of COVID-19 were provided by collaborators in the United States, Italy and Spain. The prospective study material was composed of cDNA or gDNA derived from T cells, B-cell-depleted T cells, or PBMCs. Subjects who had been exposed to COVID-19, were actively infected with it, or had recovered from it provided the deeply sampled blood TCRbeta repertoires that made up the dataset. A freely available public database, intended as a resource for researchers studying the immune response to SARS-CoV-2, is where the repertoires were released. The samples were drawn from the first 160 participants of the ongoing ImmuneRACE study and from over 950 subjects provided by 6 global collaborators. Nearly every sample came with metadata listing a de-identified subject ID, COVID-19 status, age in years and sex. Where available, HLA class I and class II types were obtained from metadata supplied by the sample provider rather than from assay-based typing. The research as a whole found: The amount of clinical and demographic metadata varied by source and participant and was provided uncurated.

V loses 7 bases of germline sequence and J loses 3 bases, and the interval between the two ends is 16 bases. Reading from cysteine to phenylalanine, the CDR3 counts 14 amino acids. The CDR3 DNA has 42 bases and is translated from base 1. The germline V gene sets CDR1 to MNHEY and CDR2 to SVGAGI. Whole blood was collected in K2EDTA tubes by collaborating institutions according to the institutions' own protocols. Collaborator samples were shipped for TCRbeta analysis as frozen whole blood, isolated PBMCs, or DNA extracted from either sample type. TCRbeta CDR3 regions were amplified from genomic DNA using the immunoSEQ Assay, a bias-controlled multiplex PCR. The authors processed their data as follows. Nucleated cell counts per sample were estimated from amplification of reference gene primers within the assay. To quantify the absolute abundance of each unique TCRbeta CDR3 rearrangement, sequence reads were collapsed and filtered. Productive Simpson clonality was computed per sample as the square root of Simpson's diversity index over productive rearrangements. The table was pulled from immuneACCESS by TCRdb, which kept in-frame rearrangements only. Such tables lose some clones; where checked, under half of the loss comes from unresolved V genes, and the rest has no known cause. V and J calls plus clone size are reproduced from that table; the DNA served to infer D and trimming. Counted in this sample were under 60,000 clones; about nine tenths of them appeared once. The ten largest clones capture 1.6% of the sample.

Source material: peripheral blood. The receptor's source is a man between 60 and 75 years old with acute or convalescent COVID-19. The chain is encoded by TRBV6-5 joined to TRBJ2-7, with TRBD1 tentatively as D gene (5 bases match). CDR3 region: CASIFTGRSYEQYF. DNA sequence: TGTGCCAGCATTTTTACAGGACGAAGCTACGAGCAGTACTTC.